The clone carrying this T cell receptor beta chain was picked up one time. Everyone who took part was roughly 18 to 90 years old, and they came from fewer than 25 US areas. V gave up 4 bases and J gave up 4 bases, with 3 bases separating them. The CDR3 runs 12 residues. The germline CDR1 and CDR2 sequences are SGHNT and YYREEE (reference sequence). This record comes from a study of blood T cell repertoires in COVID-19. In the study overall: COVID-19 samples from acute and convalescent phases originated in the United States, Italy and Spain. Sample material is recorded as cDNA or gDNA derived from T cells, B-cell-depleted T cells, or PBMCs.

Original methodology: Reference gene primer amplification gave estimated nucleated cell counts. Some clones are missing from TCRdb's copy, which holds only in-frame ones; the method was immunoSEQ multiplex PCR. The V and J calls and the clone size are those of that table, but D and trimming were determined from the DNA. Among more than 400,000 clones listed, about nine tenths were seen once. Sequenced: PBMCs or T cells enriched from blood (not recorded which). The TCR sequence derives from a woman under 30 who had recovered from COVID-19. V gene TRBV5-4 combines with J gene TRBJ1-6; D remains unclear. The CDR3 loop reads CASSPYNSPLHF. The CDR3 region has the DNA TGTGCCAGCAGCCCGTATAATTCACCCCTCCACTTT.